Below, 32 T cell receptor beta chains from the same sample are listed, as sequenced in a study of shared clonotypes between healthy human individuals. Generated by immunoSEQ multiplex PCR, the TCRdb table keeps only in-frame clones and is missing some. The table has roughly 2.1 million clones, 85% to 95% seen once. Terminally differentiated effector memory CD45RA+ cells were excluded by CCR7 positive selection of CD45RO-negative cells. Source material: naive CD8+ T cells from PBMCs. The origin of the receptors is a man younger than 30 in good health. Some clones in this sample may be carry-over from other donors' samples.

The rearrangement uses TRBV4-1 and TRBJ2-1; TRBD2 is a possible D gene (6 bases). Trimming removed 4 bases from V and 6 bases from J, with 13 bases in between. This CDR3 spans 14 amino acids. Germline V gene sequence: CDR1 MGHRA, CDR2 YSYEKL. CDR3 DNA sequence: TGCGCCAGCAGCCCCGGGGCGGGATCCAATGAGCAGTTCTTC. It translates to CASSPGAGSNEQFF.

CDR3 in DNA: TGTGCCAGCAGCTTAGGCTATACACCATTGAATGGCTACACCTTC. Residues: CASSLGYTPLNGYTF. The genes are TRBV7-9 and TRBJ1-2; D gene ambiguous. The CDR3 runs to 15 residues. Germline CDR1 SEHNR, CDR2 FQNEAQ (reference sequence). The V end lost 1 base, the J end lost 6 bases, and 15 bases lay between the germline ends. The full variable domain, its missing parts supplied by reference TRBV7-9 and TRBJ1-2, is DTGVSQNPRHKITKRGQNVTFRCDPISEHNRLYWYRQTLGQGPEFLTYFQNEAQLEKSRLLSDRFSAERPKGSFSTLEIQRTEQGDSAMYLCASSLGYTPLNGYTFGSGTRLTVV.

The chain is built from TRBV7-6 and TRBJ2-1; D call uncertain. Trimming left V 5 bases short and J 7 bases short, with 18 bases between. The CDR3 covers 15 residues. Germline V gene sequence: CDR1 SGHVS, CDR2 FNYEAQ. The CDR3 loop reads CASSRLAATRNEQFF. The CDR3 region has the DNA TGTGCCAGCAGCCGCTTGGCGGCAACCAGGAATGAGCAGTTCTTC. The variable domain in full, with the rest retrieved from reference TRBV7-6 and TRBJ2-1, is GAGVSQSPRYKVTKRGQDVALRCDPISGHVSLYWYRQALGQGPEFLTYFNYEAQQDKSGLPNDRFSAERPEGSISTLTIQRTEQRDSAMYRCASSRLAATRNEQFFGPGTRLTVL.

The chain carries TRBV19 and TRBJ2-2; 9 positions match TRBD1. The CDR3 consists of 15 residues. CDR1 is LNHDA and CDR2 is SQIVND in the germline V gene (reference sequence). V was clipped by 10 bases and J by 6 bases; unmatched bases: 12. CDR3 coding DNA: TGTGCCACCACCCAGGACAGGGGAGACGCCGGGGAGCTGTTTTTT. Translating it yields CATTQDRGDAGELFF.

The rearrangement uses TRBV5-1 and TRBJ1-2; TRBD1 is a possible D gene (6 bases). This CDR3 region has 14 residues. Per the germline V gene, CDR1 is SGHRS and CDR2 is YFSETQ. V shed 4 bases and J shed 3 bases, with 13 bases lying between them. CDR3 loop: CASSAYRDYYGYTF. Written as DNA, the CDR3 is TGCGCCAGCAGCGCCTACAGGGACTACTATGGCTACACCTTC.

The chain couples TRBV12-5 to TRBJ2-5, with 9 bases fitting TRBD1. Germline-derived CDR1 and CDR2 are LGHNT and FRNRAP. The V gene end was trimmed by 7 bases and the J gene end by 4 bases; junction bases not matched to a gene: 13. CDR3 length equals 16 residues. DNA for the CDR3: TGTGCTAGTGATCCTAACCTGGACAGGGGCCCAGAGACCCAGTACTTC. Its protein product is CASDPNLDRGPETQYF. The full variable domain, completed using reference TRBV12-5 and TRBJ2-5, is DARVTQTPRHKVTEMGQEVTMRCQPILGHNTVFWYRQTMMQGLELLAYFRNRAPLDDSGMPKDRFSAEMPDATLATLKIQPSEPRDSAVYFCASDPNLDRGPETQYFGPGTRLLVL.

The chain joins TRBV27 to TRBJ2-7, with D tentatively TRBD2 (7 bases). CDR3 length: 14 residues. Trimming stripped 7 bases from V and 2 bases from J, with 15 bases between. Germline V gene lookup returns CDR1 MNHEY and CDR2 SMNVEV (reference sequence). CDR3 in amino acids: CASKKGGGPYEQYF. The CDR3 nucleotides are TGTGCCAGCAAAAAGGGGGGGGGACCCTACGAGCAGTACTTC.

The CDR3 region is CASSQELSAPRDEQFF. The CDR3 coding sequence is TGCGCCAGCAGCCAAGAACTCTCTGCTCCGCGCGATGAGCAGTTCTTC. This chain links TRBV4-3 with TRBJ2-1, with D hard to call. The CDR3 has 16 amino acids. The germline V and J ends were trimmed by 0 bases and 8 bases, with 17 bases remaining between them. Germline V gives CDR1 LGHNA, CDR2 YSLEER.

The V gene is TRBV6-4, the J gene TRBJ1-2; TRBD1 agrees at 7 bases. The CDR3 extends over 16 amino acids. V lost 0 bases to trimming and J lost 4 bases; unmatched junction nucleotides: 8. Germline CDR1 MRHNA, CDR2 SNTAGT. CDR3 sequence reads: CASSDSFGRTGYGYTF. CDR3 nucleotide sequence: TGTGCCAGCAGTGACTCTTTTGGGCGGACAGGCTATGGCTACACCTTC.

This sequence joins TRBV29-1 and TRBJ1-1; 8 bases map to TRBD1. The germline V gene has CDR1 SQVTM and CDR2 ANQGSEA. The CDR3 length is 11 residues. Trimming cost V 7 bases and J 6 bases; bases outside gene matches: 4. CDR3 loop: CSGTTGAEAFF. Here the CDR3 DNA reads TGCAGCGGCACGACAGGGGCTGAAGCTTTCTTT.

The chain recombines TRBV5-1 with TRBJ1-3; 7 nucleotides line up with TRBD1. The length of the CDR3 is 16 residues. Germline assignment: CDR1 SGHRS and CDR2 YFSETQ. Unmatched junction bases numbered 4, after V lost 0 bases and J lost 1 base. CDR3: CASSLGQGGSGNTIYF. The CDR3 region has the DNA TGCGCCAGCAGCTTGGGACAGGGAGGATCTGGAAACACCATATATTTT.

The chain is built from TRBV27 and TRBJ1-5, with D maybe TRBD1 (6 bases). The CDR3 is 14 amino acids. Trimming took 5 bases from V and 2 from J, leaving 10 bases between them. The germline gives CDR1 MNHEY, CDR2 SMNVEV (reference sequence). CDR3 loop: CASSTRQGNQPQHF. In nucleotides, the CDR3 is TGTGCCAGCAGTACGCGACAGGGCAATCAGCCCCAGCATTTT.

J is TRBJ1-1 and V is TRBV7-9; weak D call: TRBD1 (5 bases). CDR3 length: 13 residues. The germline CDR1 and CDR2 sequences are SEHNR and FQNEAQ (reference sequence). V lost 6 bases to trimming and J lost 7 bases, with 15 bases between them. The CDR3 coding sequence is TGTGCCAGCAGACTCAGGGATGCGGGTGAAGCTTTCTTT. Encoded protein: CASRLRDAGEAFF. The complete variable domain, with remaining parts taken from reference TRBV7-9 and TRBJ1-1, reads DTGVSQNPRHKITKRGQNVTFRCDPISEHNRLYWYRQTLGQGPEFLTYFQNEAQLEKSRLLSDRFSAERPKGSFSTLEIQRTEQGDSAMYLCASRLRDAGEAFFGQGTRLTVV.

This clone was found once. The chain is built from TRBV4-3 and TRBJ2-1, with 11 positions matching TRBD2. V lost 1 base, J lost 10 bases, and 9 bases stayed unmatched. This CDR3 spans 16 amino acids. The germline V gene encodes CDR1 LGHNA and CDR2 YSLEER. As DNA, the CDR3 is TGCGCCAGCAGCCAAGTTGTAGGACTAGCGGGTACCGAGCAGTTCTTC. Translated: CASSQVVGLAGTEQFF.

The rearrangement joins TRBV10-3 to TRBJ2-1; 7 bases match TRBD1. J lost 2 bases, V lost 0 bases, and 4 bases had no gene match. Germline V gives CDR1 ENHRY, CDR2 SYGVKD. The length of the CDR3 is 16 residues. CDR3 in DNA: TGTGCCATCAGTGAGTCCGGGACAGTTACCTACAATGAGCAGTTCTTC. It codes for CAISESGTVTYNEQFF.

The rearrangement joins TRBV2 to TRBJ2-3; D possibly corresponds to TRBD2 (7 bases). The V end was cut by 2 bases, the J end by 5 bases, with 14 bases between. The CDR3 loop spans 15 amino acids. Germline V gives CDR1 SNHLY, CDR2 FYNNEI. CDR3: CASSERGGVGDTQYF. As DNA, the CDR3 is TGTGCCAGCAGTGAAAGAGGGGGGGTAGGAGATACGCAGTATTTT.

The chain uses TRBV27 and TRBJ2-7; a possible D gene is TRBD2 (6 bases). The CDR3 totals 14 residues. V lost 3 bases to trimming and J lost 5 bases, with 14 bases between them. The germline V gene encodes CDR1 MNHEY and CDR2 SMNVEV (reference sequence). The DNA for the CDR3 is TGTGCCAGCAGTTTCCGGGGGAGTAACGACGAGCAGTACTTC. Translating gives CASSFRGSNDEQYF.

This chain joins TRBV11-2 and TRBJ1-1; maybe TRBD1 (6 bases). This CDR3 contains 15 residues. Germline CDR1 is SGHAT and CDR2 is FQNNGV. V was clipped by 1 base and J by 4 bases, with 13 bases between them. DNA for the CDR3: TGTGCCAGCAGCTTAGCGGGGACATCGGGCACTGAAGCTTTCTTT. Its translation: CASSLAGTSGTEAFF.

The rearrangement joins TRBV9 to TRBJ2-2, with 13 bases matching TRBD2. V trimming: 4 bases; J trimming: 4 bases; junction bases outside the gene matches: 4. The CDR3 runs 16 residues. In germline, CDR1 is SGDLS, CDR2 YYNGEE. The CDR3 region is CASSPLAGGVTGELFF. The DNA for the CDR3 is TGTGCCAGCAGCCCACTAGCGGGAGGGGTCACCGGGGAGCTGTTTTTT.

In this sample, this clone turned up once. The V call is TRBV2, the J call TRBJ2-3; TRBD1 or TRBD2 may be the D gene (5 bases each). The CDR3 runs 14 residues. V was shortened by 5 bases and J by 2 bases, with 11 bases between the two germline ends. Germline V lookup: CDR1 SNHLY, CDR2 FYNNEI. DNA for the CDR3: TGTGCCAGCAGTTCAGGGACGTACACAGATACGCAGTATTTT. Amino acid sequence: CASSSGTYTDTQYF.

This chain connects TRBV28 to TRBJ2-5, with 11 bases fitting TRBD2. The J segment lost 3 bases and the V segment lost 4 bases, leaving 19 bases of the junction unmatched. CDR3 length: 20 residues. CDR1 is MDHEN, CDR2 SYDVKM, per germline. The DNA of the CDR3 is TGTGCCAGCAGTTCTTTGGTCTTAGCGGGAGGGCCTTGGGTTGAAGAGACCCAGTACTTC. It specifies CASSSLVLAGGPWVEETQYF.

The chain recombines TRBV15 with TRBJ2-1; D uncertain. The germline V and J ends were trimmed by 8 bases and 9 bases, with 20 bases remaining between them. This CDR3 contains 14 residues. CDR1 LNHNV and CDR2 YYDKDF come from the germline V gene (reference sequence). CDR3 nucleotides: TGTGCCACCTCGCGCAGGCTCCAGTTTGTTGAGCAGTTCTTC. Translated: CATSRRLQFVEQFF.

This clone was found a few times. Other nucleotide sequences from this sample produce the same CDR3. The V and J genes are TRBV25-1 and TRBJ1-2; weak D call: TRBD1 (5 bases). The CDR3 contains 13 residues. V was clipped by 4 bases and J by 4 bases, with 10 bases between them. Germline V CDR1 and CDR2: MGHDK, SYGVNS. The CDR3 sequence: CASSGGASYGYTF. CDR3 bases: TGTGCCAGCAGTGGCGGGGCCAGCTATGGCTACACCTTC.

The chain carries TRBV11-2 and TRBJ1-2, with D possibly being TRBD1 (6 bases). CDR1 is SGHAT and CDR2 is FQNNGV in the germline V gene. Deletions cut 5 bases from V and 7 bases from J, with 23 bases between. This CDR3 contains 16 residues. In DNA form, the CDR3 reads TGTGCCAGCAGCCATACTACTGCCGGGACATGGGGTGGCTACACCTTC. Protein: CASSHTTAGTWGGYTF.

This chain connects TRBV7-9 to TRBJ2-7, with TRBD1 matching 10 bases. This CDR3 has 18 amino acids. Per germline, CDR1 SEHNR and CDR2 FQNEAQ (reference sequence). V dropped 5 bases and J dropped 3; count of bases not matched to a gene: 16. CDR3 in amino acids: CASSPWALGTGEGYEQYF. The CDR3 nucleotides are TGTGCCAGCAGCCCCTGGGCACTGGGGACAGGGGAAGGCTACGAGCAGTACTTC.

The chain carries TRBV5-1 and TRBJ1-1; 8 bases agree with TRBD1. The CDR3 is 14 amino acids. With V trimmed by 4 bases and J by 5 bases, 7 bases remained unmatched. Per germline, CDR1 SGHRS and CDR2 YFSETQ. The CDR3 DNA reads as TGCGCCAGCAGCCTAACAGGGGGGTTTACTGAAGCTTTCTTT. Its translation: CASSLTGGFTEAFF.

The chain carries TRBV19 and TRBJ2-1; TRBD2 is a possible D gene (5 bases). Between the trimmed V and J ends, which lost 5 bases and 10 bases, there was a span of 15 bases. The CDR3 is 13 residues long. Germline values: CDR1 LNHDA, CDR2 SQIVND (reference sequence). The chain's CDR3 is CASSGSRGSEQFF. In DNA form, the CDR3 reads TGTGCCAGTAGTGGTTCCCGGGGAAGCGAGCAGTTCTTC. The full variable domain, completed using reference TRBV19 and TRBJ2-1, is DGGITQSPKYLFRKEGQNVTLSCEQNLNHDAMYWYRQDPGQGLRLIYYSQIVNDFQKGDIAEGYSVSREKKESFPLTVTSAQKNPTAFYLCASSGSRGSEQFFGPGTRLTVL.

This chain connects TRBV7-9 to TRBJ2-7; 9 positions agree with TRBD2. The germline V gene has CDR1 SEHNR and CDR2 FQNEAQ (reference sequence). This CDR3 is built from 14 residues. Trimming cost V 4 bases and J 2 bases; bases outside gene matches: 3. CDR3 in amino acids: CASSSGLAPYEQYF. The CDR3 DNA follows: TGTGCCAGCAGCTCGGGACTAGCCCCCTACGAGCAGTACTTC.

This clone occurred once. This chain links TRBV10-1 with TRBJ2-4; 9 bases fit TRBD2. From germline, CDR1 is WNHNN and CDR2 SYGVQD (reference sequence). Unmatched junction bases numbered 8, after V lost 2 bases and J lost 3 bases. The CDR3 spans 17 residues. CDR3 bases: TGCGCCAGCAGTGAGGTCGGGACTAGCAACGTCAAAAACATTCAGTACTTC. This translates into CASSEVGTSNVKNIQYF.

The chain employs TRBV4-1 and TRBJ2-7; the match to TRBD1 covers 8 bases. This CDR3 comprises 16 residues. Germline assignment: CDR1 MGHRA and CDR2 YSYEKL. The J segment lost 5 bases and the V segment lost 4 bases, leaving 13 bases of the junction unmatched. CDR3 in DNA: TGCGCCAGCAGCCCCTCAGTGCGGGACAGGAGTCACGAGCAGTACTTC. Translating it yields CASSPSVRDRSHEQYF.

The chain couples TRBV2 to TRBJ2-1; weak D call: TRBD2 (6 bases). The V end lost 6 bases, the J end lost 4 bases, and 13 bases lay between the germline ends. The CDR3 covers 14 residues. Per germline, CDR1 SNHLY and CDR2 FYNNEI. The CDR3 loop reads CASRDPGAYNEQFF. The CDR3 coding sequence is TGTGCCAGCAGAGATCCGGGAGCTTACAATGAGCAGTTCTTC.

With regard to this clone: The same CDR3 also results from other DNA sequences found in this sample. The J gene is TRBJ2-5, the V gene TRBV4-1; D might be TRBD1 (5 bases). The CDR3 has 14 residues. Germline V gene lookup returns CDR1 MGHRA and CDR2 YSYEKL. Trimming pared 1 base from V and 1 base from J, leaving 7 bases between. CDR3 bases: TGCGCCAGCAGCCAAGTGGGGCGCCAAGAGACCCAGTACTTC. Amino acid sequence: CASSQVGRQETQYF.